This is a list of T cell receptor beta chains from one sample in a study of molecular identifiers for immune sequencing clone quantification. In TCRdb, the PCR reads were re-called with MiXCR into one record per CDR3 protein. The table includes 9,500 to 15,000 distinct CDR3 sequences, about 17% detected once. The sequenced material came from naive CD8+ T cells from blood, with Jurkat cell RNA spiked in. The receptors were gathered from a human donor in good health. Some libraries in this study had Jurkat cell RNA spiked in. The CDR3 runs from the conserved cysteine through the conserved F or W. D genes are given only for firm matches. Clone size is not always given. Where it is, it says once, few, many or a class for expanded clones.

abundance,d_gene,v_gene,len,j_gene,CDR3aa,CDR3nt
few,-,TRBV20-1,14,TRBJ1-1,CSALVGGDRTEAFF,TGCAGTGCCCTGGTGGGGGGCGACCGCACTGAAGCTTTCTTT
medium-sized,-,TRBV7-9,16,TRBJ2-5,CASSLADQGYQETQYF,TGTGCCAGCAGTCTCGCCGACCAGGGTTACCAAGAGACCCAGTACTTC
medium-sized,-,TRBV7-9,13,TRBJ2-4,CASAAVFGNIQYF,TGTGCCAGCGCTGCGGTTTTCGGAAACATTCAGTACTTC
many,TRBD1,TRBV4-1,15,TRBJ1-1,CASSQVQGEGAEAFF,TGCGCCAGCAGCCAAGTACAGGGGGAAGGCGCTGAAGCTTTCTTT
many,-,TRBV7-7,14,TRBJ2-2,CASSLEKWTGELFF,TGTGCTAGCAGCTTAGAAAAGTGGACCGGGGAGCTGTTTTTT
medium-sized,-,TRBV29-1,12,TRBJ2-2,CSADLNTGELFF,TGCAGCGCCGACTTGAACACCGGGGAGCTGTTTTTT
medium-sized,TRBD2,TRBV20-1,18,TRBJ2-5,CSARKPLWASGIQETQYF,TGCAGTGCTAGAAAGCCCCTTTGGGCTAGCGGGATCCAAGAGACCCAGTACTTC
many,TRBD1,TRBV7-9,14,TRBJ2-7,CASRGQGPSYEQYF,TGTGCCAGCAGGGGACAGGGCCCGTCCTACGAGCAGTACTTC
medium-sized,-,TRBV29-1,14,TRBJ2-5,CSVIRDDPSVTQYF,TGCAGCGTTATCCGGGACGACCCTTCGGTGACCCAGTACTTC
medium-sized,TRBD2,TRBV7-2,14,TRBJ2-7,CASSPVGGGIEQYF,TGTGCCAGCAGCCCCGTCGGGGGGGGCATCGAGCAGTACTTC
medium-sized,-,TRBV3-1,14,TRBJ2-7,CASSQGPVTYEQYF,TGTGCCAGCAGCCAAGGCCCCGTTACCTACGAGCAGTACTTC
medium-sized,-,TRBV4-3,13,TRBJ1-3,CASSQVGGNTIYF,TGCGCCAGCAGCCAAGTAGGAGGAAACACCATATATTTT
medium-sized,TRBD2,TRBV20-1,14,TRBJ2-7,CSARDLGEGLGQYF,TGCAGTGCTAGAGATTTGGGGGAGGGCCTTGGGCAGTACTTC
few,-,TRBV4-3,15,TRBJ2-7,CASSQDVGVLYEQYF,TGCGCCAGCAGCCAAGATGTGGGGGTCCTCTACGAGCAGTACTTC
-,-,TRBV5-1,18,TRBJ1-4,CASSLAGPSEGQHGRLFF,TGCGCCAGCAGCTTGGCCGGACCGTCAGAGGGCCAGCATGGAAGACTGTTTTTT
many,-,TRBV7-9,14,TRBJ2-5,CASSDRQGQETQYF,TGTGCCAGCAGCGACCGCCAGGGTCAGGAGACCCAGTACTTC
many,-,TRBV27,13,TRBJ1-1,CASSLGFGTEAFF,TGTGCCAGCAGTTTGGGTTTTGGAACTGAAGCTTTCTTT
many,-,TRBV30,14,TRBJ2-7,CAWNPRVDFYEQYF,TGTGCCTGGAACCCACGGGTGGACTTCTACGAGCAGTACTTC
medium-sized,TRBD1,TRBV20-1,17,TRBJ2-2,CSASTGLEDANTGELFF,TGCAGTGCTTCGACAGGGCTAGAGGACGCGAACACCGGGGAGCTGTTTTTT
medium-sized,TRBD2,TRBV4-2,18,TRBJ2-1,CASSQGASGIFSYNEQFF,TGTGCCAGCAGCCAAGGGGCTAGCGGAATCTTCTCCTACAATGAGCAGTTCTTC
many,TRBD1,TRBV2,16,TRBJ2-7,CASRYDRDRASDEQYF,TGTGCCAGCAGATATGACCGGGACAGGGCGTCGGATGAGCAGTACTTC
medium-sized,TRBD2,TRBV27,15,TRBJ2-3,CASTPLAGVADTQYF,TGTGCCAGCACCCCCTTAGCGGGAGTCGCAGATACGCAGTATTTT
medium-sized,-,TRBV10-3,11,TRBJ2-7,CAIRQGYEQYF,TGTGCCATCAGACAGGGTTACGAGCAGTACTTC
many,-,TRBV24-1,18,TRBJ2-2,CATSDTRKGGVSAGELFF,TGTGCCACCAGTGACACGAGGAAGGGTGGGGTCTCGGCCGGGGAGCTGTTTTTT
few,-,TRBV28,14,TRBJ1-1,CASSFGRGSAEAFF,TGTGCCAGCAGTTTTGGTAGAGGGAGCGCTGAAGCTTTCTTT
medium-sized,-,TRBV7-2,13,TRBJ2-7,CASSLAGLREQYF,TGTGCCAGCAGCTTAGCGGGGTTGAGGGAGCAGTACTTC
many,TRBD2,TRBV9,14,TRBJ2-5,CASSAGGLVETQYF,TGTGCCAGCAGCGCGGGAGGGCTAGTGGAGACCCAGTACTTC
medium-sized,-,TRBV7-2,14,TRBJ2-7,CASSFAAGHYEQYF,TGTGCCAGCAGCTTTGCGGCGGGACACTACGAGCAGTACTTC
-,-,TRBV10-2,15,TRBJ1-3,CASSDHVVSGNTIYF,TGCGCCAGCAGTGACCACGTTGTCTCTGGAAACACCATATATTTT
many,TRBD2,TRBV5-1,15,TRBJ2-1,CASSPGLAGENEQFF,TGCGCCAGCAGCCCCGGACTAGCGGGAGAAAATGAGCAGTTCTTC
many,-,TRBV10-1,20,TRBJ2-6,CASSESGHPRHVSGANVLTF,TGCGCCAGCAGTGAGTCAGGACACCCTAGGCATGTTTCTGGGGCCAACGTCCTGACTTTC
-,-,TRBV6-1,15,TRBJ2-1,CASRLDNGAHNEQLF,TGTGCCAGCAGGCTGGACAATGGCGCCCACAATGAGCAGCTCTTC
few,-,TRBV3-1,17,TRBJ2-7,CASSQTRQGDYLYEQYF,TGTGCCAGCAGCCAAACAAGACAAGGCGACTACCTCTACGAGCAGTACTTC
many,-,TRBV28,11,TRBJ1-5,CASSLGQPQHF,TGTGCCAGCAGTTTGGGCCAGCCCCAGCATTTT
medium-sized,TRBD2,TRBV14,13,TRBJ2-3,CASSLTTSGLQYF,TGTGCCAGCAGCCTCACGACTAGCGGATTGCAGTATTTT
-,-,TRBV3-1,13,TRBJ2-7,CASSQGGPYEQYF,TGTGCCAGCAGCCAAGGCGGGCCCTACGAGCAGTACTTC
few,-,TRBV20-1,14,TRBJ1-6,CSAPTRDANSPLHF,TGCAGTGCACCGACCAGGGACGCCAATTCACCCCTCCACTTT
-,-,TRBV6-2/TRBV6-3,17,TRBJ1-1,CASSYAIETIEDTEAFF,TGTGCCAGCAGTTATGCAATCGAGACGATAGAAGACACTGAAGCTTTCTTT
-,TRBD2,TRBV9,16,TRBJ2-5,CASSVGLAGVGEAQYF,TGTGCCAGCAGCGTAGGACTAGCGGGAGTTGGGGAGGCCCAGTACTTC
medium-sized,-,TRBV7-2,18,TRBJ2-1,CASSLDGGARYLYNEQFF,TGTGCCAGCAGCTTAGATGGAGGAGCGCGCTACTTATACAATGAGCAGTTCTTC
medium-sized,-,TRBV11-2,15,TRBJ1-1,CASSLTRGVNTEAFF,TGTGCCAGCAGCTTAACCCGAGGGGTTAACACTGAAGCTTTCTTT
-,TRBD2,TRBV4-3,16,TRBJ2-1,CASSQPPGGTSGEQFF,TGCGCCAGCAGCCAGCCACCTGGCGGGACTAGCGGAGAGCAGTTCTTC
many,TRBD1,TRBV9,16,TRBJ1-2,CASSVDQGQPNYGYTF,TGTGCCAGCAGCGTAGACCAGGGACAGCCCAACTATGGCTACACCTTC
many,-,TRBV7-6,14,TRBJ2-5,CASSLVRVVETQYF,TGTGCCAGCAGCTTAGTTAGGGTGGTTGAGACCCAGTACTTC
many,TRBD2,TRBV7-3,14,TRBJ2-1,CARIAGLSYNEQFF,TGTGCCAGAATAGCGGGACTCTCCTACAATGAGCAGTTCTTC
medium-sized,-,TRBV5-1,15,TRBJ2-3,CASSLEPRGTDTQYF,TGCGCCAGCAGCTTGGAACCGAGGGGCACAGATACGCAGTATTTT
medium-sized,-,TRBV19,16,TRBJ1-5,CASSIVLTDGNQPQHF,TGTGCCAGTAGTATCGTGCTAACCGACGGCAATCAGCCCCAGCATTTT
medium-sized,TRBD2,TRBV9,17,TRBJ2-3,CASTVSLAGGFADTQYF,TGTGCCAGCACCGTAAGTCTAGCGGGAGGATTCGCAGATACGCAGTATTTT
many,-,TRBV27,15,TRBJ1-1,CASSPRDTLNTEAFF,TGTGCCAGCAGTCCTCGCGACACCTTGAACACTGAAGCTTTCTTT
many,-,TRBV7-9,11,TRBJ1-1,CASIRQTEAFF,TGTGCCAGCATCAGACAGACTGAAGCTTTCTTT
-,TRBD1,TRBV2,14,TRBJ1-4,CASSGGQGNEKPFF,TGCGCCAGCAGTGGTGGACAGGGGAATGAAAAACCGTTTTTT
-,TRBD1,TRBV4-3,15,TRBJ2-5,CASSQGTGFRETQYF,TGCGCCAGCAGCCAAGGGACAGGGTTTCGAGAGACCCAGTACTTC
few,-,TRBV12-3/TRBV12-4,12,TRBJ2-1,CASRGLYNEQFF,TGTGCCAGTCGCGGACTCTACAATGAGCAGTTCTTC
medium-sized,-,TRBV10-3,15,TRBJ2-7,CAIRESTLSSYEQYF,TGTGCCATCAGAGAGTCGACACTGAGCTCCTACGAGCAGTACTTC
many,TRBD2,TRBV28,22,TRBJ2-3,CASSLFQGQGEGLAGVTDTQYF,TGTGCCAGCAGTTTATTCCAGGGACAGGGAGAGGGACTAGCGGGAGTTACAGATACGCAGTATTTT
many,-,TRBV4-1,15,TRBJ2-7,CASSQDRSNSYEQYF,TGCGCCAGCAGCCAAGATCGGAGTAACTCCTACGAGCAGTACTTC
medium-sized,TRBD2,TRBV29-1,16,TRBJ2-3,CSAPGGSGSSTDTQYF,TGCAGCGCCCCGGGGGGTAGCGGGAGTTCCACAGATACGCAGTATTTT
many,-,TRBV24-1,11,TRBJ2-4,CAAPPENIQYF,TGTGCCGCCCCTCCGGAAAACATTCAGTACTTC
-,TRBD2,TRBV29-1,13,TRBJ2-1,CSAGTSGYNEQFF,TGCAGCGCGGGGACTAGCGGTTACAATGAGCAGTTCTTC
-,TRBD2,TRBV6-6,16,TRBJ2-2,CASSYLASGNTGELFF,TGTGCCAGCAGTTACTTGGCTAGCGGTAACACCGGGGAGCTGTTTTTT